The 19 T cell receptor beta chains in this list originate from one sample, sequenced in a study of blood T cells in healthy people across ages. A second PCR, run for about 7 to 11 cycles, used a sample-barcoded 5' primer plus a J-beta primer mix. TCRdb called the 5' RACE reads again in MiXCR, with one record for every CDR3 protein. Among some 880,000 distinct CDR3 sequences listed, approximately 35% were seen once. The material sequenced was blood. Every receptor here comes from a man between 18 and 29 years old in good health.

V usage is TRBV29-1 and J usage is TRBJ2-5, with D maybe TRBD1 (5 bases). This CDR3 is built from 15 residues. Germline V CDR1 and CDR2: SQVTM, ANQGSEA. V lost 4 bases to trimming and J lost 1 base, with 16 bases between them. In DNA form, the CDR3 reads TGCAGCGTTGGGTTCCCCAGCAGGGCCCAAGAGACCCAGTACTTC. It yields the protein CSVGFPSRAQETQYF. Full variable domain (outside the CDR3, taken from reference TRBV29-1 and TRBJ2-5): SAVISQKPSRDICQRGTSLTIQCQVDSQVTMMFWYRQQPGQSLTLIATANQGSEATYESGFVIDKFPISRPNLTFSTLTVSNMSPEDSSIYLCSVGFPSRAQETQYFGPGTRLLVL.

The V and J genes are TRBV12-3 or TRBV12-4 and TRBJ2-3; 7 nucleotides agree with TRBD1. This CDR3 has 15 residues. Trimming at V came to 1 base and at J to 5 bases, leaving 6 bases not matched to a gene. CDR3 amino acids: CASSLGTGKLDTQYF. Here the CDR3 DNA reads TGTGCCAGCAGTTTAGGGACAGGAAAATTAGATACGCAGTATTTT.

This clonotype was seen more than once but under ten times. The chain carries TRBV12-3 or TRBV12-4 and TRBJ1-1; D is possibly TRBD1 (5 bases). This CDR3 is built from 16 residues. Between the trimmed V and J ends, which lost 5 bases and 2 bases, there was a span of 18 bases. The CDR3: CASSRSQGTLNTEAFF. DNA of the CDR3: TGTGCCAGCAGTCGATCTCAGGGTACCTTAAACACTGAAGCTTTCTTT.

This clonotype was seen a few times. The chain recombines TRBV5-6 with TRBJ2-1; no definite D call. The CDR3 has 19 amino acids. From germline, CDR1 is SGHDT and CDR2 YYEEEE. Trimming pared 4 bases from V and 0 bases from J, leaving 23 bases between. CDR3 nucleotides: TGTGCCAGCAGCCCCCCCCTTGTTGGCTGGGAAAGCTCCTACAATGAGCAGTTCTTC. It translates to CASSPPLVGWESSYNEQFF. Full variable domain (rest looked up from reference TRBV5-6 and TRBJ2-1): DAGVTQSPTHLIKTRGQQVTLRCSPKSGHDTVSWYQQALGQGPQFIFQYYEEEERQRGNFPDRFSGHQFPNYSSELNVNALLLGDSALYLCASSPPLVGWESSYNEQFFGPGTRLTVL.

This clonotype was seen at least ten times. The V gene is TRBV4-3, the J gene TRBJ2-1, with TRBD1 matching over 7 bases. From germline, CDR1 is LGHNA and CDR2 YSLEER. Trimming cost V 2 bases and J 4 bases; bases outside gene matches: 5. The CDR3 extends over 15 amino acids. For the CDR3, the DNA is TGCGCCAGCAGCCAAAGACAGGGAGCATACAATGAGCAGTTCTTC. Its translation is CASSQRQGAYNEQFF.

This clonotype has a handful of counts. This rearrangement joins TRBV12-3 or TRBV12-4 to TRBJ1-5, with TRBD1 as a possible D gene (6 bases). The V and J ends lost 5 bases and 6 bases respectively, with 17 bases between them. The CDR3 extends over 15 amino acids. CDR3 residues: CASSMVALGGQPQHF. Written as DNA, the CDR3 is TGTGCCAGCAGTATGGTTGCCTTAGGGGGTCAGCCCCAGCATTTT.

This clonotype was counted only a few times. The gene calls are TRBV20-1 and TRBJ2-7; D unresolved. Germline CDR1 reads DFQATT; CDR2 reads SNEGSKA (reference sequence). This CDR3 has 12 amino acids. V dropped 3 bases and J dropped 3 bases, with 9 bases sitting between them. The CDR3 spells CSARYQNYEQYF. CDR3 nucleotide sequence: TGCAGTGCTAGGTACCAAAACTACGAGCAGTACTTC.

This clonotype appeared many times. The chain couples TRBV7-6 to TRBJ2-6; 7 bases map to TRBD1. The germline V gene has CDR1 SGHVS and CDR2 FNYEAQ. The length of the CDR3 is 15 residues. With V trimmed by 5 bases and J by 4 bases, 5 bases remained unmatched. The CDR3 reads CASSLQGFGANVLTF. The CDR3 DNA is TGTGCCAGCAGCCTACAGGGGTTCGGGGCCAACGTCCTGACTTTC.

V and J are TRBV25-1 and TRBJ2-3, with D perhaps TRBD1 (6 bases). CDR3 length: 15 amino acids. Germline CDR1 MGHDK, CDR2 SYGVNS. V lost 1 base to trimming and J lost 2 bases, with 10 bases between them. The CDR3 loop is CASSEWGQDTDTQYF. CDR3 nucleotides: TGTGCCAGCAGTGAATGGGGGCAAGACACAGATACGCAGTATTTT.

The table lists this clonotype with a few counts. The chain has TRBV4-3 and TRBJ2-3, with D uncertain. V was cut by 0 bases and J by 4 bases, with 14 bases left in between. The CDR3 covers 16 residues. Germline lookup yields CDR1 LGHNA and CDR2 YSLEER. The CDR3 DNA is TGCGCCAGCAGCCAAGATCCCCTAAGTTCAGCAGATACGCAGTATTTT. Translation: CASSQDPLSSADTQYF.

J is TRBJ2-5 and V is TRBV2; D is tentatively TRBD1 or TRBD2 (5 bases each). V lost 3 bases and J lost 4, with 15 bases in between. CDR1 and CDR2 (germline): SNHLY, FYNNEI. This CDR3 comprises 15 residues. This CDR3 is CASSDLPERGETQYF. Written as DNA, the CDR3 is TGTGCCAGCAGTGATCTGCCAGAGAGGGGAGAGACCCAGTACTTC.

This clonotype was recorded many times. This rearrangement joins TRBV29-1 to TRBJ2-3, with 7 bases identical to TRBD2. The CDR3 extends over 13 amino acids. Germline V CDR1 and CDR2: SQVTM, ANQGSEA. Germline trimming cut 3 bases from V and 5 bases from J; bases unmatched to any gene: 5. CDR3 residues: CSVDTPGGDTQYF. In nucleotides, the CDR3 is TGCAGCGTTGACACCCCGGGGGGAGATACGCAGTATTTT.

This clonotype has a count of ten or more. V usage is TRBV4-3 and J usage is TRBJ2-1, with TRBD2 identical over 8 bases. This CDR3 contains 16 residues. CDR1 is LGHNA, CDR2 YSLEER, per germline. J gave up 4 bases and V 4 bases, and 9 bases lay outside the gene matches. The DNA of the CDR3 is TGCGCCAGCAGCCCCTCGGGGGGGCTAACTTACAATGAGCAGTTCTTC. Its protein is CASSPSGGLTYNEQFF.

The rearrangement uses TRBV12-3 or TRBV12-4 and TRBJ2-2; tentative D call: TRBD1 (6 bases). V dropped 7 bases and J dropped 4 bases, with 10 bases sitting between them. The CDR3 is 13 amino acids. CDR3 in amino acids: CASTGQFTGELFF. CDR3 DNA sequence: TGTGCCAGCACTGGACAGTTCACCGGGGAGCTGTTTTTT.

This clonotype was picked up many times. J is TRBJ1-2 and V is TRBV29-1; D gene unclear. Germline values: CDR1 SQVTM, CDR2 ANQGSEA. The V end lost 7 bases, the J end lost 7 bases, and 10 bases lay between the germline ends. The CDR3 loop spans 10 amino acids. CDR3 amino acids: CSAELGGYTF. Here the CDR3 DNA reads TGCAGCGCCGAACTGGGTGGCTACACCTTC.

This clonotype has a handful of counts. V usage is TRBV7-2 and J usage is TRBJ2-7; possible D gene TRBD1, 6 bases. CDR3 length equals 13 residues. Between the trimmed V and J ends, which lost 7 bases and 2 bases, there was a span of 12 bases. Germline lookup yields CDR1 SGHTA and CDR2 FQGNSA. The CDR3 region has the DNA TGTGCCAGCACCAGAGGGGGAGCCTACGAGCAGTACTTC. Translated, it gives CASTRGGAYEQYF.

In its sample, this clonotype was seen a few times. This chain connects TRBV4-2 to TRBJ2-7; 8 positions agree with TRBD1. The CDR3 spans 15 residues. In germline, CDR1 is LGHNA, CDR2 YNFKEQ. V was clipped by 3 bases and J by 3 bases; unmatched bases: 7. The CDR3 region is CASSQVTGGYYEQYF. DNA of the CDR3: TGTGCCAGCAGCCAGGTTACAGGGGGATACTACGAGCAGTACTTC.

In nucleotides, the CDR3 is TGTGCCAGCAGCTTAGGGTGGGGAGGTGAGCAGTTCTTC. Protein: CASSLGWGGEQFF. The chain links TRBV7-2 to TRBJ2-1; TRBD2 might be the D (6 bases). The V gene lost 1 base and the J gene lost 9 bases, with 10 bases spanning the gap. The V gene's germline CDR1 is SGHTA and CDR2 FQGNSA. The CDR3 spans 13 residues.

This clonotype was counted many times. The chain has TRBV4-3 and TRBJ1-2, with D hard to call. V lost 5 bases, J lost 0 bases, and 13 bases lay in between. The CDR3 length is 15 residues. Germline V gene data show CDR1 as LGHNA and CDR2 as YSLEER. DNA for the CDR3: TGCGCCAGCAGCTCCCGGACTGGGACTAACTATGGCTACACCTTC. It codes for CASSSRTGTNYGYTF.